This T cell receptor (beta chain) was retrieved from a study of blood T cell repertoires in COVID-19. About the study: Samples representing acute and convalescent COVID-19 were sourced from the United States, Italy and Spain. In each case, the material was cDNA or gDNA derived from T cells, B-cell-depleted T cells, or PBMCs.

Authors' analysis steps: Scientists estimated how many nucleated cells there were by amplifying reference gene primers. Profiling relied on immunoSEQ multiplex PCR, and the TCRdb table lists in-frame clones only, not all of them. The DNA gave D and trimming, while V, J and clone size come from that table. Among more than 200,000 clones, 84% were seen once, and the ten largest hold 4% to 5%. The CDR3 contains 15 residues. Germline V gene sequence: CDR1 SGDLS, CDR2 YYNGEE. V lost 2 bases and J lost 6; bases outside the gene matches: 7. The receptor was isolated from a man aged 55 to 70 with acute or convalescent COVID-19. The specimen was peripheral blood. The chain links TRBV9 to TRBJ2-7; 11 nucleotides agree with TRBD1. In nucleotides, the CDR3 is TGTGCCAGCAGCGTGGGAGGACAGGGGGCTCGCGAGCAGTACTTC. It is translated as CASSVGGQGAREQYF.